Listed below are T cell receptor beta chains from one sample, sequenced in a study of regulatory T cells in long-lasting Graves disease. TCRdb ran MiXCR on the multiplex PCR reads and lists one entry per CDR3 protein. This table holds around 360,000 distinct CDR3 sequences, around 15% found once. In addition, the sample was reused for a study of T cells in Graves' hyperthyroidism and ophthalmopathy.

The sample in question was peripheral blood mononuclear cells (PBMCs), obtained at new diagnosis, from a patient treated with antithyroid drugs. These receptors came from a woman between 18 and 29 years old with Graves disease. Both conserved end residues are part of each CDR3. Each record gives: CDR3 DNA, CDR3 protein, clone size, D gene, V gene, J gene. A D gene is named only where the DNA matches it firmly. Part of the rows lack a size; the others show once, few, many or a class for expanded clones.

cdr3_nt: TGTGCCAGCAGCCAAGGACAACAGTACTTC
cdr3_aa: CASSQGQQYF
clone_size: many
d_call: -
v_call: TRBV3-1
j_call: TRBJ2-7

cdr3_nt: TGTGCCAGCAGCCCTTTACTGGGGGCAGACGAAAACACCATATATTTT
cdr3_aa: CASSPLLGADENTIYF
clone_size: many
d_call: -
v_call: TRBV7-2
j_call: TRBJ1-3

cdr3_nt: TGCAGTGCTAGAGTGTGGACCTACAATGAGCAGTTCTTC
cdr3_aa: CSARVWTYNEQFF
clone_size: many
d_call: -
v_call: TRBV20-1
j_call: TRBJ2-1

cdr3_nt: TGTGCCTCCCAGACCGCTAACTATGGCTACACCTTC
cdr3_aa: CASQTANYGYTF
clone_size: many
d_call: -
v_call: TRBV2
j_call: TRBJ1-2

cdr3_nt: TGTGCCAGCAGCCAACTAGCGGGAGTTGGCGGGGAGCTGTTTTTT
cdr3_aa: CASSQLAGVGGELFF
clone_size: -
d_call: TRBD2
v_call: TRBV3-1
j_call: TRBJ2-2

cdr3_nt: TGTGCCAGCAGTTTAGCGGGAGGGAGGTACAATGAGCAGTTCTTC
cdr3_aa: CASSLAGGRYNEQFF
clone_size: many
d_call: TRBD2
v_call: TRBV12-3/TRBV12-4
j_call: TRBJ2-1

cdr3_nt: TGTGCCAGCAGCTTAGCCGGGTCGGTTGAGCAGTTCTTC
cdr3_aa: CASSLAGSVEQFF
clone_size: many
d_call: -
v_call: TRBV7-8
j_call: TRBJ2-1

cdr3_nt: TGTGCCAGCTCACCACAAAAGTTCACTGAAGCTTTCTTT
cdr3_aa: CASSPQKFTEAFF
clone_size: many
d_call: -
v_call: TRBV18
j_call: TRBJ1-1

cdr3_nt: TGTGCCAGCAGGAGCGGGAGCGGGGTCAATGAGCAGTTCTTC
cdr3_aa: CASRSGSGVNEQFF
clone_size: few
d_call: TRBD2
v_call: TRBV12-3/TRBV12-4
j_call: TRBJ2-1

cdr3_nt: TGTGCCAGCAGTTCCGGGACAGGGGAAGGGAATCAGCCCCAGCATTTT
cdr3_aa: CASSSGTGEGNQPQHF
clone_size: many
d_call: TRBD1
v_call: TRBV27
j_call: TRBJ1-5

cdr3_nt: TGCGCCAGCAGCTTACACTCCTACGAGCAGTACTTC
cdr3_aa: CASSLHSYEQYF
clone_size: many
d_call: -
v_call: TRBV5-1
j_call: TRBJ2-7

cdr3_nt: TGTGCCAGCAGCGAGAGGAGCCCGGATACGCAGTATTTT
cdr3_aa: CASSERSPDTQYF
clone_size: many
d_call: -
v_call: TRBV7-2
j_call: TRBJ2-3

cdr3_nt: TGTGCCAGCCGCGACGCCCGGGGGACGAACACTGAAGCTTTCTTT
cdr3_aa: CASRDARGTNTEAFF
clone_size: few
d_call: -
v_call: TRBV28
j_call: TRBJ1-1

cdr3_nt: TGCGCCAGCAGCTTGGAGCAGGGGGCGCGAGCAGATACGCAGTATTTT
cdr3_aa: CASSLEQGARADTQYF
clone_size: -
d_call: TRBD1
v_call: TRBV5-1
j_call: TRBJ2-3

cdr3_nt: TGCAGTGCTAGAGGGTTCATGAACACTGAAGCTTTCTTT
cdr3_aa: CSARGFMNTEAFF
clone_size: once
d_call: -
v_call: TRBV20-1
j_call: TRBJ1-1

cdr3_nt: TGTGCCAGCGGCCGTAGCGGGAGCTCAGATACGCAGTATTTT
cdr3_aa: CASGRSGSSDTQYF
clone_size: many
d_call: TRBD2
v_call: TRBV27
j_call: TRBJ2-3

cdr3_nt: TGTGCCAGCAGTATGGGACAGGGGGCGTTTGGCGAGCAGTACTTC
cdr3_aa: CASSMGQGAFGEQYF
clone_size: -
d_call: TRBD1
v_call: TRBV12-3/TRBV12-4
j_call: TRBJ2-7

cdr3_nt: TGTGCCAGCAGTTACTCGACGGTATCTGGGGCCAACGTCCTGACTTTC
cdr3_aa: CASSYSTVSGANVLTF
clone_size: -
d_call: -
v_call: TRBV6-5
j_call: TRBJ2-6

cdr3_nt: TGTGCCAGCAGTTACGGGGGGAGGGAAGAGACCCAGTACTTC
cdr3_aa: CASSYGGREETQYF
clone_size: -
d_call: TRBD2
v_call: TRBV6-5
j_call: TRBJ2-5

cdr3_nt: TGTGCCAGCAGCCAATCGGGGGGGACCTACTATGGCTACACCTTC
cdr3_aa: CASSQSGGTYYGYTF
clone_size: -
d_call: -
v_call: TRBV16
j_call: TRBJ1-2

cdr3_nt: TGTGCCAGCAGAAAAGGGACTAGCGGGATCCGGGAGCAGTACTTC
cdr3_aa: CASRKGTSGIREQYF
clone_size: many
d_call: TRBD2
v_call: TRBV6-2/TRBV6-3
j_call: TRBJ2-7

cdr3_nt: TGTGCCATCAGACACGAATCGGTCTCTGAAGCTTTCTTT
cdr3_aa: CAIRHESVSEAFF
clone_size: few
d_call: -
v_call: TRBV10-3
j_call: TRBJ1-1

cdr3_nt: TGTGCCAGCAGCCGAACCACGTACAACCCGGGAAACACCATATATTTT
cdr3_aa: CASSRTTYNPGNTIYF
clone_size: many
d_call: -
v_call: TRBV7-2
j_call: TRBJ1-3

cdr3_nt: TGTGCCTGGAGTAACCGGGTTCCAGCCATTCGCTCTGGAGCTTTCTTT
cdr3_aa: CAWSNRVPAIRSGAFF
clone_size: many
d_call: -
v_call: TRBV30
j_call: TRBJ1-1

cdr3_nt: TGCGCCAGCAGCCCCGTACCCGCGGGATACAATGAGCAGTTCTTC
cdr3_aa: CASSPVPAGYNEQFF
clone_size: many
d_call: -
v_call: TRBV4-1
j_call: TRBJ2-1

cdr3_nt: TGTGCCTGGAGTGTACCGGGGAGGCCCTACAATGAGCAGTTCTTC
cdr3_aa: CAWSVPGRPYNEQFF
clone_size: many
d_call: -
v_call: TRBV30
j_call: TRBJ2-1

cdr3_nt: TGTGCCAGCAGTGATTGGGACAGGGTGACTGAAGCTTTCTTT
cdr3_aa: CASSDWDRVTEAFF
clone_size: many
d_call: TRBD1
v_call: TRBV2
j_call: TRBJ1-1

cdr3_nt: TGTGCTAGTGGTCGGGCAACTGAGAAGACCCAGTACTTC
cdr3_aa: CASGRATEKTQYF
clone_size: -
d_call: -
v_call: TRBV12-5
j_call: TRBJ2-5

cdr3_nt: TGTGCCAGTAGTCAGCGGGGCCGCACAGATACGCAGTATTTT
cdr3_aa: CASSQRGRTDTQYF
clone_size: -
d_call: TRBD2
v_call: TRBV19
j_call: TRBJ2-3